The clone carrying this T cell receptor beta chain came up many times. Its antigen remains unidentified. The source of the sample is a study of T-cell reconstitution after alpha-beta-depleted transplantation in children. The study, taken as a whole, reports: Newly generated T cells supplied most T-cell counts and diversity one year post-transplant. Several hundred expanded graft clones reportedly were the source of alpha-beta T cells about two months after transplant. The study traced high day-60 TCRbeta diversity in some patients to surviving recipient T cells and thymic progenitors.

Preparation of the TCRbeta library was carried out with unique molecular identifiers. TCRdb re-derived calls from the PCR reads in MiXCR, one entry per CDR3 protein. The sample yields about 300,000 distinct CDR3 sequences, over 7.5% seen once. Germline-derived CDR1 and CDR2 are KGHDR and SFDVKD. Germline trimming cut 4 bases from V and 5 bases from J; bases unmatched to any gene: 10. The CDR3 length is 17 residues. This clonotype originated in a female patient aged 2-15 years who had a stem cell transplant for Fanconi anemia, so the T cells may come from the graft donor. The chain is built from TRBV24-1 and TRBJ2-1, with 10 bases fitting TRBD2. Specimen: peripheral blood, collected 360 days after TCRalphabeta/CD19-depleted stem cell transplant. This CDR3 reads CATSDVKGLARNNEQFF. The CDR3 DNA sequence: TGTGCCACCAGTGACGTAAAGGGACTAGCGAGAAACAATGAGCAGTTCTTC.